This note documents a single T cell receptor beta chain sequence. The data were produced by immunoSEQ multiplex PCR, yet TCRdb's version contains in-frame clones alone and is incomplete. The sample records approximately 140,000 clones, approximately 86% being singletons. This sample was included in a study of blood T cell repertoires in COVID-19. The CDR3 contains 16 residues. Germline V lookup: CDR1 SGHVS, CDR2 FNYEAQ. The ends were cut back, 1 base at V and 7 bases at J, with 14 bases in the middle. The sample comprised PBMCs or T cells enriched from blood (not recorded which). The chain is built from TRBV7-6 and TRBJ1-6; the D gene is possibly TRBD1 (6 bases). The origin of this receptor is a woman in her forties or fifties who had recovered from COVID-19. The CDR3 is CASSLGAGAMNSPLHF. The CDR3 nucleotides read TGTGCCAGCAGCTTAGGGGCGGGGGCGATGAATTCACCCCTCCACTTT.